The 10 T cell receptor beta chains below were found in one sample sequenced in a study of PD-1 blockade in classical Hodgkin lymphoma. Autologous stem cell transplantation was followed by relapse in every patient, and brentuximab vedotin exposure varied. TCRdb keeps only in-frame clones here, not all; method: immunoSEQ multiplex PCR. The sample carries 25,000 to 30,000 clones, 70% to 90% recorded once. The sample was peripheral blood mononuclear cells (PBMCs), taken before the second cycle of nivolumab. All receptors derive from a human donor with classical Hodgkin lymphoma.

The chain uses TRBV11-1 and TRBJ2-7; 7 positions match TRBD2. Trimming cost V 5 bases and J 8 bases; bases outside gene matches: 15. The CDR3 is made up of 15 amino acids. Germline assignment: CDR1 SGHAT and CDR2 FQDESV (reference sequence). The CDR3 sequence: CASSPSLAEWGQQYF. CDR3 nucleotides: TGTGCCAGCAGCCCCAGCCTAGCGGAGTGGGGTCAGCAGTACTTC. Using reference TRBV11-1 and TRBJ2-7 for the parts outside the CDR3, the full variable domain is EAEVAQSPRYKITEKSQAVAFWCDPISGHATLYWYRQILGQGPELLVQFQDESVVDDSQLPKDRFSAERLKGVDSTLKIQPAELGDSAMYLCASSPSLAEWGQQYFGPGTRLTVT.

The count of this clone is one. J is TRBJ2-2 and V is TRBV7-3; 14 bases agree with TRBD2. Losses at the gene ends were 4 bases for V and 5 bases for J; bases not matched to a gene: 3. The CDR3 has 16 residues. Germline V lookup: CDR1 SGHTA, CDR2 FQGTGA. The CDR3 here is CASSWGLAGATGELFF. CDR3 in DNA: TGTGCCAGCAGCTGGGGACTAGCGGGAGCGACCGGGGAGCTGTTTTTT.

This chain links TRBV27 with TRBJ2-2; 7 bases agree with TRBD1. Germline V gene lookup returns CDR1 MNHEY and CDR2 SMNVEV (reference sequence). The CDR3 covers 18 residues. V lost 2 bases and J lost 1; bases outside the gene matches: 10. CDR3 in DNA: TGTGCCAGCAGTTTAGCCAGGGGACAGAACCTGAACACCGGGGAGCTGTTTTTT. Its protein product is CASSLARGQNLNTGELFF.

DNA of the CDR3: TGCGCCAGCAGCCCGGGACAGGGCGACTATGGCTACACCTTC. Its protein product is CASSPGQGDYGYTF. V is TRBV4-1 and J is TRBJ1-2; 9 nucleotides line up with TRBD1. The germline V gene has CDR1 MGHRA and CDR2 YSYEKL. V lost 4 bases, J lost 3 bases, and 3 bases stayed unmatched. CDR3 length equals 14 residues.

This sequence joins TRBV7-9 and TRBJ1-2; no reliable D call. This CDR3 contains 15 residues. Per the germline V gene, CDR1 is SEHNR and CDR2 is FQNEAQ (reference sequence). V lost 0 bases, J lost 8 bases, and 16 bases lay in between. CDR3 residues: CASSLASGASEGYTF. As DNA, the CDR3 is TGTGCCAGCAGCTTAGCGTCTGGCGCGAGTGAAGGCTACACCTTC.

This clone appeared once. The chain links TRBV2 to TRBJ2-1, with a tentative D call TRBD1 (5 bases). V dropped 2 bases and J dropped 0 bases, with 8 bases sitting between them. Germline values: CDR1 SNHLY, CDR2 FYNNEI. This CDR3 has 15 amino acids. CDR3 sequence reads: CASSEFDSSYNEQFF. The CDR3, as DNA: TGTGCCAGCAGTGAATTTGACAGCTCCTACAATGAGCAGTTCTTC.

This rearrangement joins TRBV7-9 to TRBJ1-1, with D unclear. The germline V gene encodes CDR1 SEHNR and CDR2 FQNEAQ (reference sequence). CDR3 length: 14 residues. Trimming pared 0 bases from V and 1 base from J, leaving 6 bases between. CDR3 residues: CASSLAGANTEAFF. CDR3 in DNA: TGTGCCAGCAGCTTAGCCGGAGCGAACACTGAAGCTTTCTTT.

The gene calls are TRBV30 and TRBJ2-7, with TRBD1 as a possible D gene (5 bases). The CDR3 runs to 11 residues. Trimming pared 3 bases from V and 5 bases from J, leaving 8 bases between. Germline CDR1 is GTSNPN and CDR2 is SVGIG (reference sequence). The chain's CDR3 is CAWRRRDEQYF. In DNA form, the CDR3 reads TGTGCCTGGAGGCGCAGGGACGAGCAGTACTTC.

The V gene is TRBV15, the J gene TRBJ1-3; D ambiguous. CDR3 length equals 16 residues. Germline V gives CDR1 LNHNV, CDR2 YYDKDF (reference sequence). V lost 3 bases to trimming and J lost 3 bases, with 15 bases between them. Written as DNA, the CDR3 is TGTGCCACCAGCAGGAGCCCGGTCGTCGGTGGAAACACCATATATTTT. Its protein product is CATSRSPVVGGNTIYF.

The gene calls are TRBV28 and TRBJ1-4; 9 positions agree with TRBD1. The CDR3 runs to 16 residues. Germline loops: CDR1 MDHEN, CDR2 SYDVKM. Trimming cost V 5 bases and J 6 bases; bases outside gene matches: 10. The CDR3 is CASSISIGTGYEKLFF. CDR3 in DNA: TGTGCCAGCAGTATTTCTATTGGGACAGGGTATGAAAAACTGTTTTTT.